The source of this T cell receptor (beta chain) is a study of control samples from healthy donors and cancer patients. Profiled with immunoSEQ multiplex PCR; TCRdb holds only in-frame clones, not every one. This sample has 150,000 to 200,000 clones, with roughly 88% found just once. CDR1 is SEHNR, CDR2 FQNEAQ, per germline (reference sequence). The V gene end was trimmed by 5 bases and the J gene end by 7 bases; junction bases not matched to a gene: 8. CDR3 length: 15 amino acids. This clonotype was sampled from a woman in her 30s in good health. The source material was blood. The rearrangement joins TRBV7-9 to TRBJ2-3; 11 positions match TRBD2. The CDR3 spells CASSPLAGVQYTQYF. DNA of the CDR3: TGTGCCAGCAGCCCACTAGCGGGAGTCCAATATACGCAGTATTTT.